This T cell receptor (beta chain) was sequenced during a study of T cell repertoires in cytomegalovirus infection (dated by TCRdb to the late 2010s). In the study overall: Donor HLA type was relevant to the analysis, because carriage of CMV infection together with the matching HLA type was indicated by public TCR beta signatures.

Based on the germline V gene (reference sequence), the CDR1 and CDR2 sequences are SEHNR and FQNEAQ. V sheds 8 bases and J sheds 2 bases, leaving 20 bases between their ends. There are 16 amino acids in the CDR3, from cysteine to phenylalanine inclusive. Only the CDR3 part of the read is kept: 48 bases, read in frame from the first base. Broader findings and caveats from the paper: Carriers of CMV infection plus the relevant HLA type were discriminated by the cumulative frequency of public TCR beta family members in the study cohort and in an independent 352-donor cohort. In the ex vivo response, HLA-C-restricted CMV-specific TCR beta clonotypes were dominant, and in two of eight donors the single most frequent clonotype came from this HLA-C-restricted group.

TCRdb lists the instrument as Illumina HiSeq 1500. In TCRdb, the public reads were trimmed at Q25 with fastp and aligned with MiXCR, with productive beta chains retained. Merged by CDR3 protein, the rows form single entries marked with the most common genes and DNA. The sample table records about 530,000 distinct CDR3 sequences; 26% of these occur just once. Of the sample, less than 15% is held by the ten largest clones. This clonotype was picked up many times. The specificity of this receptor is unknown. The sample holds no much larger clone one base away, and base qualities are not on file. The sample taken for sequencing was PBMCs. The TCR originated in a human donor in good health (CMV status not recorded). Some clones in this sample may be carry-over from other donors' samples. The V and J segments used are TRBV7-9 and TRBJ2-3; matching of 5 bases hints at TRBD2 as the D gene. The CDR3 protein is CASGNSGWASTDTQYF. The bases read TGTGCCAGCGGGAACAGCGGATGGGCCTCCACAGATACGCAGTATTTT.